This TCR beta chain originates from a study of patients and donors after allogeneic stem cell transplantation (dated by TCRdb to 2020 to 2022). Inclusive of the bounding cysteine and phenylalanine, the CDR3 is 14 residues long. Only the CDR3 DNA is retained, 42 bases long and in frame from the first base. Looking up the germline V gene yields CDR1 MNHNS and CDR2 SASEGT. The trim is 6 bases for V and 5 bases for J, with a gap of 13 bases between the germline ends. With regard to this clonotype: No antigen is known for it. No much larger clonotype is one base removed from it; base qualities were not supplied.

The library was produced with RT-PCR. The sequencing machine was a NextSeq 550. TCRdb took the public reads, trimmed them with fastp at Q25, ran MiXCR for clone calling and kept in-frame beta chains. Each CDR3 protein gets just one entry, which takes the most common genes and DNA from the rows behind it. The sample yields roughly 230,000 distinct CDR3 sequences; about 14% were counted once. The ten largest clones represent around a tenth of the sample. This sequence uses TRBV6-1 and TRBJ2-2, with a tentative D gene TRBD1 over 5 matching bases. The receptor was isolated from a human donor who was either an allogeneic HSCT recipient or a stem cell or donor lymphocyte infusion donor (not recorded which). It is not recorded whose cells these are; they may come from a transplant donor. The sample comprised blood, either unsorted or a sorted T cell fraction (not recorded which). For the CDR3, the sequence is CASRLETETGELFF. The DNA reads as follows: TGTGCCAGCAGACTGGAGACAGAAACCGGGGAGCTGTTTTTT.